This TCR beta chain was captured by sequencing in a study of blood T cell repertoires in COVID-19. This clone has more than one count but fewer than ten. Methods used by the authors: Estimated nucleated cell counts came from reference gene primer amplification. Method: immunoSEQ multiplex PCR; TCRdb's copy keeps in-frame clones and lacks some. The V and J calls and clone size come from that table; D and trimming were worked out from the DNA. Here the sample spans some 130,000 clones, roughly 75% being singletons. V was clipped by 4 bases and J by 4 bases, with 11 bases between them. The CDR3 runs 14 residues. Germline V gene lookup returns CDR1 SNHLY and CDR2 FYNNEI.

The source material was PBMCs or T cells enriched from blood (not recorded which). This chain joins TRBV2 and TRBJ1-5; perhaps TRBD1 as D (6 bases). The sequence derives from a woman aged 50 to 60 who had recovered from COVID-19. CDR3 bases: TGTGCCAGCAGTGCCCAGGGGCGGAATCAGCCCCAGCATTTT. Protein product: CASSAQGRNQPQHF.